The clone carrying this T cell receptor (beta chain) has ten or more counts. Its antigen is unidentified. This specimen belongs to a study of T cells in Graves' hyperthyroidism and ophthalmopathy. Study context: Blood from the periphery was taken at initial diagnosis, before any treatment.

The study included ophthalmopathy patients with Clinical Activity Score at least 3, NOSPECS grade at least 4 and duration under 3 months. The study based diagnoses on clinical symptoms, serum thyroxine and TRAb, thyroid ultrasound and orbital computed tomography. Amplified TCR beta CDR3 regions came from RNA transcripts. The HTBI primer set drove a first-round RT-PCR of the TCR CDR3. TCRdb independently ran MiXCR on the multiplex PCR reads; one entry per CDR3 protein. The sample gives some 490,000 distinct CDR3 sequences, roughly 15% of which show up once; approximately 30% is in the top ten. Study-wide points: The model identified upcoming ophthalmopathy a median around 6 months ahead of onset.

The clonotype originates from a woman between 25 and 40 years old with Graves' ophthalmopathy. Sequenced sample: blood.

CDR3 in amino acids: CASSLLITSADTQYF. In DNA form, the CDR3 reads TGTGCCAGCAGTTTATTAATTACTAGTGCAGATACGCAGTATTTT. The J gene is TRBJ2-3, the V gene TRBV28; D may be TRBD2 (5 bases). Trimming removed 1 base at V and 4 bases at J, with 12 bases between. The length of the CDR3 is 15 residues. The germline gives CDR1 MDHEN, CDR2 SYDVKM.